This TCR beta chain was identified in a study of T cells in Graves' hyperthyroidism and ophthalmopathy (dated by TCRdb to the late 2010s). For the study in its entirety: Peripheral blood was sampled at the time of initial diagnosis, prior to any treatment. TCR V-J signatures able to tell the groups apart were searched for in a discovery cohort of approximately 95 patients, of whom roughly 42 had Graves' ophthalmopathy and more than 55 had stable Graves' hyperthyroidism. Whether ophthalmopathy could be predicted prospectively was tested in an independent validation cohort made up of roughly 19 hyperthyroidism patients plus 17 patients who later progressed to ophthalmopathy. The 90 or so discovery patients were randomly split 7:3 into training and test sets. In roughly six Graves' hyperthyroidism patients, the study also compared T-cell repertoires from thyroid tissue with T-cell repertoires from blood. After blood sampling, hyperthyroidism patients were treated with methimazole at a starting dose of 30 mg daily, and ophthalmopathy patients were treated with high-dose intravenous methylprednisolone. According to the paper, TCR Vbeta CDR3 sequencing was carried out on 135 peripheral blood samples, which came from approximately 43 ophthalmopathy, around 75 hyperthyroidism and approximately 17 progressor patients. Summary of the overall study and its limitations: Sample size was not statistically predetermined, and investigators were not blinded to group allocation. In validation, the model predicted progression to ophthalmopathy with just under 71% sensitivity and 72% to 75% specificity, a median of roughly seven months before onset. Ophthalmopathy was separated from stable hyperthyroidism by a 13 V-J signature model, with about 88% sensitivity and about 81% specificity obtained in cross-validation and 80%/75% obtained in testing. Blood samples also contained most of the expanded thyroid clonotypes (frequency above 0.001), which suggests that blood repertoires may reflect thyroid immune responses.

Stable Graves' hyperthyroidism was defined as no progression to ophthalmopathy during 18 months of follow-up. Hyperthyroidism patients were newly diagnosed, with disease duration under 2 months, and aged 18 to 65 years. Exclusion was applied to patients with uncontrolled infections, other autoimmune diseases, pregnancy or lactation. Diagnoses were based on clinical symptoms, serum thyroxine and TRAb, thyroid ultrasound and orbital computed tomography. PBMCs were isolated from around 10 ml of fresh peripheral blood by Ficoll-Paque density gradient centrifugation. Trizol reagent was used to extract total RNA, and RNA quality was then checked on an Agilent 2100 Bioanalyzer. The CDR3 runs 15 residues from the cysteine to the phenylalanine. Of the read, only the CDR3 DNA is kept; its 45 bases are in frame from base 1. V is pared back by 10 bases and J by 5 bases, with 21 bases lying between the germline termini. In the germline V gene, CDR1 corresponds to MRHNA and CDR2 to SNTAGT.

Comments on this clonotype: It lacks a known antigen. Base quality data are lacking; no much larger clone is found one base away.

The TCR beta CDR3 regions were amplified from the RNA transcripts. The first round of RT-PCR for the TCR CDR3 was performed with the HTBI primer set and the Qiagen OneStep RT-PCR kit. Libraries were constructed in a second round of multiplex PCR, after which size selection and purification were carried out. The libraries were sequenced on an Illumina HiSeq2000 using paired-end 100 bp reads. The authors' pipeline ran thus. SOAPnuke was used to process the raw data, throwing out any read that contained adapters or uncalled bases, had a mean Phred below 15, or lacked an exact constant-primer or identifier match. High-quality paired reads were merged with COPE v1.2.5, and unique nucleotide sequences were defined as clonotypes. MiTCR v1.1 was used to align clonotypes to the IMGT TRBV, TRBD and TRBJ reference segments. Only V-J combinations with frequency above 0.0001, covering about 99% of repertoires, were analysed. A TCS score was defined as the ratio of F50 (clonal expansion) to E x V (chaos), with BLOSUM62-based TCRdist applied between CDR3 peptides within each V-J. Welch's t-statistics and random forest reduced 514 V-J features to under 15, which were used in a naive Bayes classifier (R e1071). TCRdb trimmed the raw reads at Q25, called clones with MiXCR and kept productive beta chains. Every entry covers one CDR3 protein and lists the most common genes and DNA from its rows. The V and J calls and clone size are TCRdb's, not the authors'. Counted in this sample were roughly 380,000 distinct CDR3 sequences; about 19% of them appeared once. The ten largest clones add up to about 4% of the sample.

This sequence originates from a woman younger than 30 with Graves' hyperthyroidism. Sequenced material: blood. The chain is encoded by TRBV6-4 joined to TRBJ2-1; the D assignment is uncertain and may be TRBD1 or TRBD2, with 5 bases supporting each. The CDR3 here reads CATWGPERGHNEQFF. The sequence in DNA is TGTGCCACCTGGGGACCCGAACGGGGCCACAATGAGCAGTTCTTC.